Below, 31 T cell receptor beta chains from the same sample are listed, as sequenced in a study of monozygotic twins with inflammatory bowel disease. TCRdb reprocessed the 5' RACE reads and keeps a single row for each CDR3 protein, giving no DNA. Its listing shows about 150,000 distinct CDR3 sequences. The sequenced sample was blood. The receptors stem from a human donor with ulcerative colitis or Crohn's disease, or a healthy co-twin of an affected twin (not recorded which).

The rearrangement uses TRBV12-3 or TRBV12-4 and TRBJ2-2. The CDR3 is 13 amino acids. This CDR3 reads CASSLYLTGELFF.

This chain links TRBV6-2 or TRBV6-3 with TRBJ2-1; TCRdb's D gene call, TRBD1, goes unchecked for lack of DNA. The CDR3 sequence is 14 residues long. Germline CDR1 MNHEY, CDR2 SVGEGT. This CDR3 reads CASSYDRAHNEQFF.

This chain connects TRBV28 to TRBJ2-4; TCRdb names TRBD1, which stays unverified in the absence of DNA. This CDR3 is built from 14 residues. Per the germline V gene, CDR1 is MDHEN and CDR2 is SYDVKM. The CDR3 sequence: CASSFPGGTNIQYF.

This chain connects TRBV5-1 to TRBJ1-1; there is no DNA to check the TCRdb D call of TRBD1. This CDR3 is built from 15 residues. Germline V lookup: CDR1 SGHRS, CDR2 YFSETQ. CDR3: CASSFTGTPNTEAFF.

V is TRBV12-3 or TRBV12-4 and J is TRBJ1-2; there is no DNA to check the TCRdb D call of TRBD1. The CDR3 spans 14 residues. This chain's CDR3 is CASTQTGLAYGYTF.

The chain carries TRBV11-2 and TRBJ2-5; TCRdb's assignment of TRBD2 cannot be checked, as there is no DNA. Germline-derived CDR1 and CDR2 are SGHAT and FQNNGV. The CDR3 sequence is 18 residues long. The CDR3 loop is CASSLGLAGGPSRETQYF.

The chain links TRBV5-1 to TRBJ1-1. Germline assignment: CDR1 SGHRS and CDR2 YFSETQ. The CDR3 consists of 13 residues. The CDR3 is CASSEHKNTEAFF.

J is TRBJ2-7 and V is TRBV11-1; without DNA, the TCRdb call of TRBD2 cannot be checked. Germline V CDR1 and CDR2: SGHAT, FQDESV (reference sequence). This CDR3 contains 14 residues. This CDR3 reads CASSLTTEGYEQYF.

The chain combines TRBV3-1 with TRBJ1-5; the D call of TRBD1 rests on TCRdb alone, since no DNA is present to check it. The CDR3 length is 14 residues. Germline V lookup: CDR1 LGHDT, CDR2 YNNKEL (reference sequence). The CDR3 reads CASSQGQGDQPQHF.

CDR3: CAGSRSTGGYTF. The chain carries TRBV12-3 or TRBV12-4 and TRBJ1-2; TCRdb calls TRBD1, which cannot be checked without DNA. This CDR3 comprises 12 residues.

This chain connects TRBV29-1 to TRBJ2-1; there is no DNA to check the TCRdb D call of TRBD2. Germline values: CDR1 SQVTM, CDR2 ANQGSEA. There are 13 residues in the CDR3. The CDR3 is CSVAPSGGSEQFF.

This rearrangement joins TRBV10-3 to TRBJ1-3. Germline assignment: CDR1 ENHRY and CDR2 SYGVKD. The CDR3 covers 15 residues. This CDR3 reads CAISRRTGSGNTIYF.

CDR3 loop: CASSFQTQGAPYNEQFF. This chain uses TRBV28 with TRBJ2-1; checking the TCRdb D call of TRBD1 is not possible without DNA. The CDR3 runs to 17 residues. Per the germline V gene, CDR1 is MDHEN and CDR2 is SYDVKM.

The chain is built from TRBV20-1 and TRBJ2-2; TCRdb returns TRBD1, unconfirmable since there is no DNA. The CDR3 has 12 amino acids. Per the germline V gene, CDR1 is DFQATT and CDR2 is SNEGSKA (reference sequence). The CDR3 reads CSASGATGELFF.

J is TRBJ2-1 and V is TRBV18; lacking DNA, the TRBD2 call made by TCRdb goes unchecked. Looked up from germline, CDR1 is KGHSH and CDR2 is LQKENI. This CDR3 has 16 amino acids. The CDR3 loop is CASSPGRLAGGNEQFF.

The rearrangement uses TRBV19 and TRBJ2-3; TCRdb designates TRBD2, a call that cannot be tested without DNA. Germline CDR1 and CDR2: LNHDA and SQIVND (reference sequence). CDR3 length: 17 amino acids. This CDR3 is CASSIVGGTSGTDTQYF.

CDR3 sequence reads: CASSHGQGVKAEAFF. The V and J genes are TRBV4-2 and TRBJ1-1; TCRdb's assignment of TRBD1 cannot be checked, as there is no DNA. Germline CDR1 is LGHNA and CDR2 is YNFKEQ. The CDR3 is 15 amino acids.

The gene calls are TRBV19 and TRBJ1-6; absent DNA, TCRdb's TRBD1 call cannot be checked. This CDR3 spans 15 amino acids. Looked up from germline, CDR1 is LNHDA and CDR2 is SQIVND (reference sequence). CDR3 loop: CASRPGQGLFSPLHF.

The J gene is TRBJ1-1, the V gene TRBV12-3 or TRBV12-4; TCRdb lists TRBD1, though no DNA is available to test this call. The CDR3 length is 13 residues. The CDR3: CASSSRRGTEAFF.

The CDR3 loop reads CASSLAVRLPSGANVLTF. The J gene is TRBJ2-6, the V gene TRBV7-2; TCRdb indicates TRBD2, and absent DNA this call remains unverified. The CDR3 covers 18 residues. Germline values: CDR1 SGHTA, CDR2 FQGNSA.

This chain uses TRBV24-1 with TRBJ2-1. The CDR3 length is 14 residues. Germline loops: CDR1 KGHDR, CDR2 SFDVKD. Here the CDR3 reads CATSDLARPSEQFF.

The V call is TRBV5-5, the J call TRBJ1-2; TCRdb reports TRBD1, a call that lacks DNA to check it against. Looked up from germline, CDR1 is SGHKS and CDR2 is YYEKEE (reference sequence). The CDR3 runs to 13 residues. This chain's CDR3 is CASSLTGADGYTF.

V gene TRBV12-3 or TRBV12-4 combines with J gene TRBJ2-7; TCRdb's assignment of TRBD1 cannot be checked, as there is no DNA. This CDR3 spans 14 amino acids. The CDR3 is CASSFRDRVYEQYF.

The rearrangement joins TRBV5-1 to TRBJ2-5; TCRdb outputs TRBD1, but without DNA this stays unchecked. CDR1 is SGHRS, CDR2 YFSETQ, per germline. The CDR3 spans 16 residues. CDR3 sequence: CASSRILRDRGETQYF.

The V and J genes are TRBV2 and TRBJ2-7; lacking DNA, the TRBD1 call made by TCRdb goes unchecked. The length of the CDR3 is 15 residues. Germline V gives CDR1 SNHLY, CDR2 FYNNEI. The CDR3 reads CASREEGVVVGEQYF.

J is TRBJ2-3 and V is TRBV5-1; TCRdb reports TRBD2, a call that lacks DNA to check it against. The CDR3 runs 18 residues. CDR1 is SGHRS and CDR2 is YFSETQ in the germline V gene. The CDR3 is CASSLGTSTTGPTDTQYF.

The chain combines TRBV12-3 or TRBV12-4 with TRBJ1-4; TCRdb calls TRBD1, which cannot be checked without DNA. The CDR3 consists of 15 residues. CDR3 loop: CASSSTRSRNEKLFF.

The J gene is TRBJ2-1, the V gene TRBV7-2; as DNA is missing, the TRBD2 call by TCRdb cannot be tested. Germline CDR1 reads SGHTA; CDR2 reads FQGNSA. This CDR3 comprises 14 residues. The CDR3 region is CASSSRAGYNEQFF.

The chain carries TRBV5-1 and TRBJ2-3; TCRdb designates TRBD1, a call that cannot be tested without DNA. The CDR3 runs 19 residues. CDR1 is SGHRS and CDR2 is YFSETQ in the germline V gene. The CDR3 loop reads CASSLRLRQGVFTTDTQYF.

This chain uses TRBV9 with TRBJ2-1; checking the TCRdb D call of TRBD2 is not possible without DNA. Germline CDR1 is SGDLS and CDR2 is YYNGEE. There are 12 residues in the CDR3. Here the CDR3 reads CASSVEDLEQFF. The whole variable domain, filled in from reference TRBV9 and TRBJ2-1, reads DSGVTQTPKHLITATGQRVTLRCSPRSGDLSVYWYQQSLDQGLQFLIQYYNGEERAKGNILERFSAQQFPDLHSELNLSSLELGDSALYFCASSVEDLEQFFGPGTRLTVL.

The chain employs TRBV20-1 and TRBJ1-5. CDR3 length: 15 residues. CDR1 is DFQATT and CDR2 is SNEGSKA in the germline V gene (reference sequence). CDR3 amino acids: CSARAPGVADQPQHF.